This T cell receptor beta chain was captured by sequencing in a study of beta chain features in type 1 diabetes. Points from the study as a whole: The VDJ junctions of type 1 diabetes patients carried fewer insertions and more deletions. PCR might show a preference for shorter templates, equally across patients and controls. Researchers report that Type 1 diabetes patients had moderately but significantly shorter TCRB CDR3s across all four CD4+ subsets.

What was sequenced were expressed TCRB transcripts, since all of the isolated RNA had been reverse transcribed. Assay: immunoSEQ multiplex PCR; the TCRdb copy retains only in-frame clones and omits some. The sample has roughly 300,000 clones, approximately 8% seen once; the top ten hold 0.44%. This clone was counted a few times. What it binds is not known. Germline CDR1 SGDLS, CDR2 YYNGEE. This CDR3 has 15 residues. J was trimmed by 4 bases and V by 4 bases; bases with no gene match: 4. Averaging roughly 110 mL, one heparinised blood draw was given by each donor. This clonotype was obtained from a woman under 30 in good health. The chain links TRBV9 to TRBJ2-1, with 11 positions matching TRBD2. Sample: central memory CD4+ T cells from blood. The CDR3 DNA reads TGTGCCAGCAGCCCGCGGACTAGCGGGTACAATGAGCAGTTCTTC. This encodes CASSPRTSGYNEQFF.